Included here is one TCR beta chain sequence, with context. The record originates from a study of cytomegalovirus exposure and HLA in healthy donors. Vbeta (60) and Jbeta (13) primers were used in the PCR. Some clones are missing from TCRdb's copy, which holds only in-frame ones; the method was immunoSEQ multiplex PCR. The sample carries 130,000 or so clones, more than 60% recorded once. This cohort consisted of healthy bone marrow donors. V was cut by 6 bases and J by 5 bases, with 7 bases left in between. The germline CDR1 and CDR2 sequences are MDHEN and SYDVKM. The CDR3 spans 12 residues. V gene TRBV28 combines with J gene TRBJ1-4; no clear D. This clonotype was obtained from a woman in her 40s in good health and CMV-seropositive. Source material: PBMCs. CDR3 sequence reads: CASSGGNEKLFF. The CDR3 DNA sequence: TGTGCCAGCAGCGGAGGGAATGAAAAACTGTTTTTT.